These 18 T cell receptor beta chains share one sample of origin, sequenced in a study of blood T cell repertoires in COVID-19. Assay: immunoSEQ multiplex PCR; the TCRdb copy retains only in-frame clones and omits some. Seen here are 200,000 to 250,000 clones, under 85% observed once, and the top ten hold approximately 2%. Input material: peripheral blood. These receptor sequences come from a man aged 25-45 years who had recovered from COVID-19.

V gene TRBV11-2 combines with J gene TRBJ1-1; D is uncertain. The CDR3 runs to 15 residues. CDR1 and CDR2 (germline): SGHAT, FQNNGV. The germline V and J ends were trimmed by 5 bases and 1 base, with 14 bases remaining between them. The CDR3 DNA reads TGTGCCAGCAGCCATACGACGACGGGGAACACTGAAGCTTTCTTT. Residues: CASSHTTTGNTEAFF.

V and J are TRBV7-9 and TRBJ2-1; D unclear. The CDR3 loop spans 13 amino acids. The germline V and J ends were trimmed by 3 bases and 8 bases, with 11 bases remaining between them. Germline CDR1 reads SEHNR; CDR2 reads FQNEAQ (reference sequence). The DNA for the CDR3 is TGTGCCAGCAGCTTGGAGCGCGGTGATGAGCAGTTCTTC. Translated, it gives CASSLERGDEQFF.

The chain is built from TRBV19 and TRBJ2-7; 8 positions match TRBD1. Germline values: CDR1 LNHDA, CDR2 SQIVND (reference sequence). V dropped 5 bases and J dropped 0; count of bases not matched to a gene: 9. This CDR3 has 16 amino acids. The CDR3 sequence: CASSPGTGYSSYEQYF. For the CDR3, the DNA is TGTGCCAGTAGTCCCGGGACAGGTTACAGCTCCTACGAGCAGTACTTC.

The genes are TRBV6-1 and TRBJ1-6; D ambiguous. Deletions cut 6 bases from V and 0 bases from J, with 18 bases between. CDR3 length equals 18 residues. The germline V gene has CDR1 MNHNS and CDR2 SASEGT. The CDR3 loop reads CASRERKFPSSYNSPLHF. The DNA of the CDR3 is TGTGCCAGCAGGGAAAGAAAGTTTCCGAGCTCCTATAATTCACCCCTCCACTTT.

The chain is built from TRBV3-1 (or the pseudogene TRBV3-2) and TRBJ2-3; the D gene is possibly TRBD1 (6 bases). CDR3 length: 14 residues. V gave up 0 bases and J gave up 7 bases, with 11 bases separating them. Germline CDR1 and CDR2: LGHDT and YNNKEL (reference sequence). The CDR3 nucleotides read TGTGCCAGCAGCCAAGAGGGGGCTCGGAATACGCAGTATTTT. Translation gives CASSQEGARNTQYF.

This clone was seen once. The chain uses TRBV27 and TRBJ2-7; D is perhaps TRBD1 (7 bases). The CDR3 runs to 14 residues. Germline V gene data show CDR1 as MNHEY and CDR2 as SMNVEV (reference sequence). The V and J ends lost 4 bases and 5 bases respectively, with 15 bases between them. The CDR3 DNA follows: TGTGCCAGCAGTTCACCGGGCAGGGGGGACGAGCAGTACTTC. Encoded protein: CASSSPGRGDEQYF.

This chain joins TRBV28 and TRBJ2-5; TRBD2 aligns across 7 bases. Unmatched junction bases numbered 6, after V lost 7 bases and J lost 7 bases. Germline V gene lookup returns CDR1 MDHEN and CDR2 SYDVKM. The CDR3 is made up of 12 amino acids. The CDR3 DNA follows: TGTGCCAGCATCGGAGGCGGGAGGACCCAGTACTTC. Translating it yields CASIGGGRTQYF.

CDR3 sequence: CASRRFGEKLFF. The CDR3 nucleotides read TGTGCCAGCAGGAGGTTTGGGGAAAAACTGTTTTTT. The chain is built from TRBV12-3 or TRBV12-4 and TRBJ1-4; D unresolved. Trimming shortened V by 6 bases and J by 8 bases, and 10 bases separated the two germline ends. This CDR3 spans 12 amino acids.

The chain has TRBV5-1 and TRBJ2-7; TRBD1 is a possible D gene (6 bases). The CDR3 length is 15 residues. Germline CDR1 and CDR2: SGHRS and YFSETQ. V was cut by 0 bases and J by 3 bases, with 13 bases left in between. The CDR3 loop reads CASSLEAGVHYEQYF. The CDR3 DNA reads TGCGCCAGCAGCTTGGAGGCAGGGGTACACTACGAGCAGTACTTC.

This clone has a single count. The V call is TRBV28, the J call TRBJ2-3; D might be TRBD2 (6 bases). The CDR3 runs 13 residues. V lost 5 bases to trimming and J lost 4 bases, with 10 bases between them. Germline V CDR1 and CDR2: MDHEN, SYDVKM. CDR3 protein: CASSVAESDTQYF. For the CDR3, the DNA is TGTGCCAGCAGTGTAGCGGAGTCAGATACGCAGTATTTT.

About this clone itself: Other DNA variants within this sample encode the same CDR3. The chain combines TRBV4-1 with TRBJ1-5; tentative D call: TRBD1 (5 bases). This CDR3 has 16 amino acids. Germline lookup yields CDR1 MGHRA and CDR2 YSYEKL. V was clipped by 1 base and J by 0 bases, with 10 bases between them. The chain's CDR3 is CASSQVAGGSNQPQHF. The CDR3, as DNA: TGCGCCAGCAGCCAAGTAGCGGGGGGTAGCAATCAGCCCCAGCATTTT.

This chain links TRBV11-2 with TRBJ1-6; 9 nucleotides align to TRBD1. V was clipped by 4 bases and J by 7 bases; unmatched bases: 2. There are 14 residues in the CDR3. The germline CDR1 and CDR2 sequences are SGHAT and FQNNGV. DNA for the CDR3: TGTGCCAGCAGCTATGACAGGGGGAATTCACCCCTCCACTTT. Translation gives CASSYDRGNSPLHF.

The chain links TRBV5-4 to TRBJ2-5; 9 nucleotides line up with TRBD1. With V trimmed by 4 bases and J by 3 bases, 1 base remained unmatched. The CDR3 sequence is 13 residues long. The V gene's germline CDR1 is SGHNT and CDR2 YYREEE (reference sequence). CDR3 residues: CASSRDREETQYF. DNA of the CDR3: TGTGCCAGCAGCAGGGACAGGGAAGAGACCCAGTACTTC.

The chain has TRBV5-1 and TRBJ1-6, with TRBD1 matching over 8 bases. The CDR3 is 13 amino acids. V shed 7 bases, J shed 8 bases, and the junction held 5 bases outside the gene matches. Germline V gene lookup returns CDR1 SGHRS and CDR2 YFSETQ. CDR3 residues: CASGDRGDSPLHF. Written as DNA, the CDR3 is TGCGCCAGCGGCGACAGGGGAGATTCACCCCTCCACTTT.

The gene calls are TRBV3-1 (or the pseudogene TRBV3-2) and TRBJ1-1; TRBD1 agrees at 11 bases. Trimming at V came to 4 bases and at J to 7 bases, leaving 8 bases not matched to a gene. This CDR3 spans 15 amino acids. Germline CDR1 reads LGHDT; CDR2 reads YNNKEL (reference sequence). CDR3 sequence reads: CASSPRTGGIYEAFF. CDR3 coding DNA: TGTGCCAGCAGCCCAAGGACAGGGGGCATCTATGAAGCTTTCTTT.

The chain is built from TRBV24-1 and TRBJ2-1, with a weak D call TRBD1 (6 bases). The CDR3 covers 16 residues. V lost 4 bases to trimming and J lost 2 bases, with 14 bases between them. Germline-derived CDR1 and CDR2 are KGHDR and SFDVKD. The CDR3: CATSDRTAGPYNEQFF. CDR3 DNA: TGTGCCACCAGTGACCGGACAGCCGGGCCCTACAATGAGCAGTTCTTC.

This clone has only one observation. The chain couples TRBV3-1 (or the pseudogene TRBV3-2) to TRBJ1-2; possibly TRBD1 for D (5 bases). The CDR3 contains 13 residues. V was clipped by 6 bases and J by 8 bases, with 16 bases between them. Germline-derived CDR1 and CDR2 are LGHDT and YNNKEL (reference sequence). CDR3 DNA: TGTGCCAGCAGACAATCCCCGTCAGGGGGCTACACCTTC. Its protein product is CASRQSPSGGYTF.

The V gene is TRBV10-2, the J gene TRBJ1-2, with D maybe TRBD1 (6 bases). From germline, CDR1 is WSHSY and CDR2 SAAADI. V was cut by 6 bases and J by 4 bases, with 12 bases left in between. CDR3 length: 13 amino acids. This chain's CDR3 is CASSPQGGYGYTF. The CDR3 region has the DNA TGCGCCAGCAGCCCACAGGGTGGCTATGGCTACACCTTC.